This TCR beta chain was obtained from a study of spatial heterogeneity in lung cancer. The study, taken as a whole, reports: Ubiquitous expanded tumor TCRs appeared in blood more at resection than follow-up.

TCRdb reanalysed the 5' RACE reads using MiXCR and keeps one entry per CDR3 protein. The sample has under 150,000 distinct CDR3 sequences; under 14% are singletons. Regarding time point: blood at routine non-recurrence follow-up after resection. CDR3 length: 13 amino acids. The germline gives CDR1 SGHRS, CDR2 YFSETQ. Trimming pared 7 bases from V and 3 bases from J, leaving 10 bases between. As for this clonotype: Its antigen is still unknown.

V and J are TRBV5-1 and TRBJ2-2, with TRBD2 as a possible D gene (5 bases). This clonotype was sampled from a female donor with early-stage non-small cell lung cancer. Sequenced here: PBMCs, sampled at follow-up. CDR3 residues: CASAIGDTGELFF. The CDR3 DNA sequence: TGCGCCAGCGCCATCGGGGACACCGGGGAGCTGTTTTTT.